These T cell receptor beta chains were read from a single sample in a study of regulatory T cells in long-lasting Graves disease. In TCRdb, the multiplex PCR reads were re-called with MiXCR into one record per CDR3 protein. This sample has 430,000 or so distinct CDR3 sequences; 21% occur once, and the top ten carry roughly an eighth. The sequenced sample was peripheral blood mononuclear cells (PBMCs), obtained when the disease was refractory, from a patient treated with antithyroid drugs. The origin of the receptors is a female donor with Graves disease. CDR3s include the opening cysteine and the closing phenylalanine or tryptophan. D genes are given only for firm matches. Where a row states a size, it is once, few, many or the class of an expanded clone; other rows omit it.

TGTGCCAGCAGCCGTAATCTACCGGGAGCTGGGGACGAGCAGTACTTC	CASSRNLPGAGDEQYF	TRBV5-4	TRBJ2-7	NA	NA
TGTGCCAGCAGTTCTACAGGAGTTCTTCAGCCCCAGCATTTT	CASSSTGVLQPQHF	TRBV27	TRBJ1-5	NA	many
TGTGCCAGCAGCGTAGGAAGGATGGGGCGGATCACCGGGGAGCTGTTTTTT	CASSVGRMGRITGELFF	TRBV9	TRBJ2-2	NA	once
TGTGCCAGCAGCCAAGGGGGGACAGGGTTCTACAATGAGCAGTTCTTC	CASSQGGTGFYNEQFF	TRBV14	TRBJ2-1	TRBD1	NA
TGTGCCAGCAGTTTTTTAGATAGCAATCAGCCCCAGCATTTT	CASSFLDSNQPQHF	TRBV28	TRBJ1-5	NA	NA
TGTGCCAGCAGGCCCACAGGGGAAGCTCAGCCCCAGCATTTT	CASRPTGEAQPQHF	TRBV6-1	TRBJ1-5	TRBD1	once
TGTGCCAGCAGTACAAGGGGACAGGGAATGCGCACTGAAGCTTTCTTT	CASSTRGQGMRTEAFF	TRBV6-1	TRBJ1-1	TRBD1	many
TGTGCCAGCTCAAGCAACAGGGACGGTACCGGGGAGCTGTTTTTT	CASSSNRDGTGELFF	TRBV18	TRBJ2-2	NA	few
TGTGCCAGCAGCGTCACAGAGACCCAGTACTTC	CASSVTETQYF	TRBV11-2	TRBJ2-5	NA	many
TGTGCCAGCAGATGGGGGGTCGACACTGAAGCTTTCTTT	CASRWGVDTEAFF	TRBV6-1	TRBJ1-1	NA	few
TGTGCCACCAGCAGAGGATGGGCGGGAGAAAGCTACGAGCAGTACTTC	CATSRGWAGESYEQYF	TRBV15	TRBJ2-7	TRBD2	NA
TGTGCCACCAGTGATTCGGGGGATCACCTCAGGGGGCCCGGGGAGACCCAGTACTTC	CATSDSGDHLRGPGETQYF	TRBV24-1	TRBJ2-5	TRBD1	many
TGCGCCACCTCGGAGGGAAAGGAGCAGTACTTC	CATSEGKEQYF	TRBV15	TRBJ2-7	NA	many